There are many counts of the clone carrying this TCR beta chain. Its specificity is unknown. Extraction yielded total RNA from whole blood (unfractionated). The sample comes from a study of human T cells and chemical hapten exposure. Overall study findings and caveats: The number of TCRs above 1 in 1000 frequency did not change after DPC sensitization.

For the library, individual cDNA molecules each received unique molecular identifiers. Via MiXCR, TCRdb re-called the 5' RACE reads, giving one row per CDR3 protein. This table holds 130,000 or so distinct CDR3 sequences, approximately 4% found once. V shed 4 bases and J shed 0 bases, with 14 bases lying between them. CDR3 length equals 16 residues. Germline V lookup: CDR1 SGDLS, CDR2 YYNGEE. The TCR sequence derives from a female donor in good health. This rearrangement joins TRBV9 to TRBJ1-3, with D tentatively TRBD1 (5 bases). The CDR3 region is CASSSTGLTSGNTIYF. In DNA form, the CDR3 reads TGTGCCAGCAGCTCCACAGGACTAACCTCTGGAAACACCATATATTTT.